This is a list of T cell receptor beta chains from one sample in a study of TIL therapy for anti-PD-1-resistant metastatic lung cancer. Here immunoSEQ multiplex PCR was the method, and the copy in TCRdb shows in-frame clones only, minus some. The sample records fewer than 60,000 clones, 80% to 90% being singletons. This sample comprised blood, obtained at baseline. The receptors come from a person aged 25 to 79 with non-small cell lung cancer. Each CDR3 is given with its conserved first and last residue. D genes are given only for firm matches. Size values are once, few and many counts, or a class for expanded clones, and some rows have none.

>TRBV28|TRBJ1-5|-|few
CASRMMGGFQPQHF
TGTGCCAGCAGGATGATGGGGGGCTTTCAGCCCCAGCATTTT
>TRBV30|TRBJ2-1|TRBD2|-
CAWSPPSGRAYEQFF
TGTGCCTGGAGTCCTCCTAGCGGGAGGGCATATGAGCAGTTCTTC
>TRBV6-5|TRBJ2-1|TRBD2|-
CASSYSSGRNEQFF
TGTGCCAGCAGTTACTCATCCGGGAGGAATGAGCAGTTCTTC
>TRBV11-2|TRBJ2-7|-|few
CASSLEGAGEQYF
TGTGCCAGCAGCTTAGAGGGGGCTGGGGAGCAGTACTTC
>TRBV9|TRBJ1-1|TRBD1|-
CASSDPSGGGRMNTEAFF
TGTGCCAGCAGCGACCCATCAGGGGGCGGGAGGATGAACACTGAAGCTTTCTTT
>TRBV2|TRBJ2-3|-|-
CASSDRPASTDTQYF
TGTGCCAGCAGTGATCGGCCGGCTAGCACAGATACGCAGTATTTT
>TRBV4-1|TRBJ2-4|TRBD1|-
CASSQADRAAIQYF
TGCGCCAGCAGCCAGGCGGACAGGGCAGCCATTCAGTACTTC
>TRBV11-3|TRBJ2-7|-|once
CASSRQSSYEQYF
TGTGCCAGCAGCCGACAGAGCTCCTACGAGCAGTACTTC
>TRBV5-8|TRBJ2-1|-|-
CASSLGSSPYNEQFF
TGTGCCAGCAGCTTGGGCAGCTCCCCTTACAATGAGCAGTTCTTC
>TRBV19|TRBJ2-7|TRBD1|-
CASRGQAAYEQYF
TGTGCCAGTAGGGGACAGGCCGCGTACGAGCAGTACTTC
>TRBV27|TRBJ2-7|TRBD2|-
CASSLTSGNYEQYF
TGTGCCAGCAGTTTAACTAGCGGGAACTACGAGCAGTACTTC
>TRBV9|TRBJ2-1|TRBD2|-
CASSVSPSGLAGIAEQFF
TGTGCCAGCAGCGTGTCGCCGTCAGGTCTAGCGGGGATTGCGGAGCAGTTCTTC
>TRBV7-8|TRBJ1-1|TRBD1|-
CASSQGQANTEAFF
TGTGCCAGCAGCCAGGGACAGGCCAACACTGAAGCTTTCTTT
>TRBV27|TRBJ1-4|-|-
CASSPDRTKLFF
TGTGCCAGCAGTCCCGACCGGACAAAACTGTTTTTT
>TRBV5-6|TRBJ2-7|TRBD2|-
CASSLAGTSGIYEQYF
TGTGCCAGCAGCTTGGCCGGGACTAGCGGGATCTACGAGCAGTACTTC
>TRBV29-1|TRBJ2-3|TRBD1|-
CSVDVKKDRATDTQYF
TGCAGCGTTGACGTCAAAAAGGACAGGGCCACAGATACGCAGTATTTT
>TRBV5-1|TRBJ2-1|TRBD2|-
CASSLELASGSVGNEQFF
TGCGCCAGCAGCTTGGAGCTGGCTAGCGGTAGCGTGGGGAATGAGCAGTTCTTC
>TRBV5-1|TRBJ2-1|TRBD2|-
CASSLRGTSGRDEQFF
TGCGCCAGCAGCTTGCGGGGGACTAGCGGGAGAGATGAGCAGTTCTTC
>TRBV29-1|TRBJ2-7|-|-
CSVHDDMRASGEQYF
TGCAGCGTCCACGATGACATGCGAGCGTCGGGGGAGCAGTACTTC
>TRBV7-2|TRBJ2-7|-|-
CASSLSSYEQYF
TGTGCCAGCAGCTTAAGTAGTTACGAGCAGTACTTC
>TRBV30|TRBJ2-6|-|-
CASPGRFGANVLTF
TGTGCCTCCCCAGGGCGTTTCGGGGCCAACGTCCTGACTTTC
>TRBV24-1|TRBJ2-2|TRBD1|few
CATRGQGNTGELFF
TGTGCCACCAGGGGACAGGGGAACACCGGGGAGCTGTTTTTT
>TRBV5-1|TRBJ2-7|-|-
CASSLGVGGPYEQYF
TGCGCCAGCAGCTTGGGAGTCGGCGGGCCCTACGAGCAGTACTTC
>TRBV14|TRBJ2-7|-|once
CASSQAGHSYEQYF
TGTGCCAGCAGCCAAGCCGGTCATTCCTACGAGCAGTACTTC
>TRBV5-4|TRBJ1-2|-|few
CASSLDTGRSNYGYTF
TGTGCCAGCAGCTTGGACACAGGGAGATCTAACTATGGCTACACCTTC
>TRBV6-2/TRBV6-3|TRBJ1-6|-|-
CASSSSFGSISANSPLHF
TGTGCCAGCAGTTCCAGCTTCGGGTCAATTTCAGCAAATTCACCCCTCCACTTT
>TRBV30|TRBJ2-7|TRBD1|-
CAWGTGTYEQYF
TGTGCCTGGGGGACAGGAACCTACGAGCAGTACTTC
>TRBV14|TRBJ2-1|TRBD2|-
CASSPVAGPANEQFF
TGTGCCAGCAGCCCCGTAGCGGGTCCGGCCAATGAGCAGTTCTTC
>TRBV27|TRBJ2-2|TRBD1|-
CASSWTGTGRTGELFF
TGTGCCAGCAGTTGGACCGGGACAGGGCGGACCGGGGAGCTGTTTTTT
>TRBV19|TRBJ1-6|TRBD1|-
CASSTGQGYNSPLHF
TGTGCCAGCTCAACGGGACAGGGGTATAATTCACCCCTCCACTTT
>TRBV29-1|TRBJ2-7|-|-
CSVEDYYEQYF
TGCAGCGTTGAAGACTACTACGAGCAGTACTTC
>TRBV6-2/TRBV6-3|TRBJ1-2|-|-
CASSRQVRNYGYTF
TGTGCCAGCAGTAGGCAGGTCCGGAACTATGGCTACACCTTC
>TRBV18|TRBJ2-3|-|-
CASSPITVSTDTQYF
TGTGCCAGCTCACCAATCACAGTCTCCACAGATACGCAGTATTTT
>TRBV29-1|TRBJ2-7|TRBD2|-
CSVAGTSGGKSSYEQYF
TGCAGCGTAGCCGGGACTAGCGGGGGGAAAAGCTCCTACGAGCAGTACTTC
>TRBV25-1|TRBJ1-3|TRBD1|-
CASSSPGTGGNSGNTIYF
TGTGCCAGCAGTTCACCCGGGACAGGGGGCAACTCTGGAAACACCATATATTTT
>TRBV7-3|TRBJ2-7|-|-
CASSLGGNGVYEQYF
TGTGCCAGCAGCTTAGGGGGGAACGGGGTTTACGAGCAGTACTTC
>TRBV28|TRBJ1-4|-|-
CASSLRGAATNEKLFF
TGTGCCAGCAGTTTAAGGGGGGCTGCAACTAATGAAAAACTGTTTTTT
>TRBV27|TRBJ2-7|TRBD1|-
CASSIGTGGYEQYF
TGTGCCAGCAGTATCGGGACAGGGGGGTACGAGCAGTACTTC
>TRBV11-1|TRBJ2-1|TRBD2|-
CASSLTSSGRAFF
TGTGCCAGCAGCCTGACCTCTAGCGGGAGGGCGTTCTTC
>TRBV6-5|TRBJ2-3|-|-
CASSYNALGADTQYF
TGTGCCAGCAGTTACAACGCCTTAGGAGCAGATACGCAGTATTTT